The 4 T cell receptor beta chains in this list originate from one sample, sequenced in a study of blood T cells in healthy people across ages (dated by TCRdb to 2014 to 2015). Library creation used 5' RACE. Sequencing used an Illumina HiSeq 2500. A second roughly 7 to 11 cycle PCR used a sample-barcoded 5' primer and a J-beta primer mix. The public reads were run again by TCRdb, first through fastp at Q25 and then through MiXCR, and only productive beta chains were kept. Every entry covers one CDR3 protein and lists the most common genes and DNA from its rows. For this sample there are 540,000 or so distinct CDR3 sequences; approximately 27% appear just once. Roughly 18% of the sample lies in the top ten. Sequenced input: blood. All receptors derive from a woman in her seventies in good health.

The V call is TRBV3-1, the J call TRBJ2-7; D not resolved. The CDR3 runs 11 residues. Deletions cut 4 bases from V and 7 bases from J, with 8 bases between. The V gene's germline CDR1 is LGHDT and CDR2 YNNKEL (reference sequence). The CDR3 reads CASSRLLEQYF. DNA for the CDR3: TGTGCCAGCAGCCGACTCTTAGAGCAGTACTTC.

This chain connects TRBV4-3 to TRBJ2-5; TRBD2 matches at 11 bases. Near its end, the DNA agrees better with TRBJ2-1, so the J call may be wrong. CDR3 size: 17 residues. Germline V gene sequence: CDR1 LGHNA, CDR2 YSLEER. The CDR3 region has the DNA TGCGCCAGCAGCCAAGATGCTAGCGGGGGGAACTACAATGAGCAGTTCTTC. This sequence encodes CASSQDASGGNYNEQFF.

V usage is TRBV5-1 and J usage is TRBJ1-2, with D tentatively TRBD1 (5 bases). V was pared by 5 bases and J by 1 base, with 6 bases between. Per germline, CDR1 SGHRS and CDR2 YFSETQ. The CDR3 covers 12 residues. The CDR3 spells CASRQDNYGYTF. The DNA of the CDR3 is TGCGCCAGCAGACAGGATAACTATGGCTACACCTTC.

A word on this clonotype: At one of its ends the junction is not consistent with the germline gene, which may arise from a read error. This chain uses TRBV27 with TRBJ2-7; D unclear. The CDR3 loop spans 15 amino acids. CDR1 and CDR2 from the germline V gene are MNHEY and SMNVEV (reference sequence). CDR3 nucleotides: TGTGCCGGCAGCTTATCGATACCTGCGTTGGGCGAGCAGTACTTC. It specifies CAGSLSIPALGEQYF.